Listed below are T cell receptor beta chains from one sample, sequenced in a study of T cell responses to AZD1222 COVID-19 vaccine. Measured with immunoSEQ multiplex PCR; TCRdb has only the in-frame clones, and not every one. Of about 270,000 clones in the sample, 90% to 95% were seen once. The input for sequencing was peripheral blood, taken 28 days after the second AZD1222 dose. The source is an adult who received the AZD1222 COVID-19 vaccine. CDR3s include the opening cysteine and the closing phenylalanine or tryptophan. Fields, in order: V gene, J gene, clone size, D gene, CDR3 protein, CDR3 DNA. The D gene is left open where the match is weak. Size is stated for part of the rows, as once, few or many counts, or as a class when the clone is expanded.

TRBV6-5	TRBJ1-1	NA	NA	CASNKQASSTEAFF	TGTGCCAGCAACAAACAGGCCTCGAGCACTGAAGCTTTCTTT
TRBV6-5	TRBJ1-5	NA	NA	CASNPGWGGNQPQHF	TGTGCCAGCAACCCGGGGTGGGGAGGCAATCAGCCCCAGCATTTT
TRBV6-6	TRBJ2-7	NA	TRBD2	CASRSGTSGSFYEQYF	TGTGCCAGCAGGTCCGGGACTAGCGGGAGCTTCTACGAGCAGTACTTC
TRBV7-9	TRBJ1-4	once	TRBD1	CASSSQGGTNEKLFF	TGTGCCAGCAGCTCCCAGGGGGGAACTAATGAAAAACTGTTTTTT
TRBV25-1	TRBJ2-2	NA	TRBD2	CASTGGGELFF	TGTGCCAGCACGGGGGGAGGGGAGCTGTTTTTT
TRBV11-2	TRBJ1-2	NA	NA	CASSSSDGYGYTF	TGTGCCAGCAGCTCCTCGGACGGCTATGGCTACACCTTC
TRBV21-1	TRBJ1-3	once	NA	CASSSGTGTGNTIYF	TGTGCCAGCAGCAGCGGGACAGGGACTGGAAACACCATATATTTT
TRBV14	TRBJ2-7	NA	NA	CASLVGRDSYEQYF	TGTGCCAGCCTGGTGGGGAGAGACTCCTACGAGCAGTACTTC
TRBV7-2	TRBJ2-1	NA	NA	CASSPEVGEQFF	TGTGCCAGCAGCCCGGAAGTAGGTGAGCAGTTCTTC
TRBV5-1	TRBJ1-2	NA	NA	CASSFEGLPYYGYTF	TGCGCCAGCAGCTTCGAGGGACTACCCTACTATGGCTACACCTTC
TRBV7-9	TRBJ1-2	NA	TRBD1	CASSGGTAYGYTF	TGTGCCAGCAGCGGAGGGACAGCTTATGGCTACACCTTC
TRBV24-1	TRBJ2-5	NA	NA	CATSDAGPQETQYF	TGTGCCACCAGTGATGCGGGTCCCCAAGAGACCCAGTACTTC
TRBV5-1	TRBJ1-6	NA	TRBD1	CASKTDRRNSPLHF	TGCGCCAGCAAAACGGACAGGAGAAATTCACCCCTCCACTTT
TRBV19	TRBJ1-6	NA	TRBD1	CASTEGTGGNSPLHF	TGTGCCAGTACCGAGGGGACAGGGGGTAATTCACCCCTCCACTTT
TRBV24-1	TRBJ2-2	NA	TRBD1	CATSDRRTGTGPGELFF	TGTGCCACCAGTGATCGTCGAACCGGGACAGGCCCCGGGGAGCTGTTTTTT
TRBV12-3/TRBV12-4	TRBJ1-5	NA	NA	CASSSVHAPQHF	TGTGCCAGCAGCTCCGTTCATGCGCCCCAGCATTTT
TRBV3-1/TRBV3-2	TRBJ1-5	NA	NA	CASAPGPQHF	TGTGCCAGCGCCCCGGGGCCCCAGCATTTT
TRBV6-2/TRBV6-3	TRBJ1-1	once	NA	CASSYYSGKRVFTEAFF	TGTGCCAGCAGTTACTACTCAGGGAAACGGGTCTTCACTGAAGCTTTCTTT
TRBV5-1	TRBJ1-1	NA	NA	CASSLAGENTEAFF	TGCGCCAGCAGCTTGGCCGGGGAGAACACTGAAGCTTTCTTT
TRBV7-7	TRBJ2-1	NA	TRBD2	CASSSLAGGYNEQFF	TGTGCTAGCAGTTCCCTAGCGGGGGGGTACAATGAGCAGTTCTTC
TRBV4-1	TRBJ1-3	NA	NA	CASSTRGAWGNTIYF	TGCGCCAGCAGCACAAGGGGCGCGTGGGGAAACACCATATATTTT
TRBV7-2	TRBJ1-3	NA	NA	CASSPVEQGSGNTIYF	TGTGCCAGCAGCCCTGTAGAACAGGGATCTGGAAACACCATATATTTT
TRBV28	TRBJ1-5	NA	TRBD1	CASSLNMGQFDQPQHF	TGTGCCAGCAGTTTAAATATGGGACAGTTTGATCAGCCCCAGCATTTT
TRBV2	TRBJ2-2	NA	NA	CASSEWRNTGELFF	TGTGCCAGCAGTGAATGGAGAAACACCGGGGAGCTGTTTTTT
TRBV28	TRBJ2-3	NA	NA	CASTPLVSSTDTQYF	TGTGCCAGCACCCCATTGGTGTCTAGCACAGATACGCAGTATTTT
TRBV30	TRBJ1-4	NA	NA	CAWSARGENQKLFF	TGTGCCTGGAGTGCTAGGGGGGAGAATCAAAAACTGTTTTTT
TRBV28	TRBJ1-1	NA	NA	CASITPHVFTEAFF	TGTGCCAGTATCACCCCTCACGTCTTCACTGAAGCTTTCTTT